These T cell receptor beta chains were read from a single sample in a study of cytomegalovirus exposure and HLA in healthy donors. Produced via immunoSEQ multiplex PCR; TCRdb's table is partial and in-frame only. The sample contains around 95,000 clones, roughly 82% of which appear only once. Material: PBMCs. The receptor set was obtained from a man aged 25 to 40 in good health and CMV-seropositive. CDR3s leave out the opening cysteine and the closing phenylalanine or tryptophan. The order of the fields is J gene, V gene, CDR3 protein.

>TRBJ1-1|TRBV11-2
ASSLEDAIGGL
>TRBJ1-1|TRBV7-9
ASSFIMADTEAS
>TRBJ2-5|TRBV7-8
ASSLMQKETQY
>TRBJ1-5|TRBV28
AIMGPGGNQPQH
>TRBJ1-5|TRBV27
ASRQQGDQPQH
>-|TRBV6-1
ASSDTSGISSFSYEQY
>TRBJ2-3|TRBV18
ASSPGADTQY
>TRBJ2-1|TRBV28
ASSLRGLAGASSYNEQF
>TRBJ2-7|TRBV18
ASSPGTGREQY
>TRBJ2-1|TRBV6-5
ASSLNNEQF
>TRBJ2-3|TRBV10-3
AIRGQGGSGDTQY
>TRBJ1-2|TRBV6-4
ASSDSGANYGYT
>TRBJ1-4|TRBV2
ASRGEPNEKLF
>TRBJ2-7|TRBV27
ASSLIGTSGSRPYEQY
>TRBJ1-1|TRBV11-2
ASSLMTVSTEAF
>TRBJ1-1|TRBV10-3
AIRNPAGGRTEAF
>TRBJ1-5|TRBV19
ASSGLAGVIQPQH
>TRBJ2-7|TRBV5-4
ASSHRQAYEQY
>TRBJ2-1|TRBV7-2
ASSYSGTSPGEQF
>TRBJ2-7|TRBV15
ATSRSAVTGYYEQY
>TRBJ2-7|TRBV2
ASSEQGWEQY
>TRBJ1-3|TRBV11-3
ASSLADGNTIY
>TRBJ2-3|TRBV7-9
ASSDGIVSTDTQY
>TRBJ1-4|TRBV30
AGNNRTGFREKLF
>TRBJ2-3|TRBV10-3
AFRSGRAGTDTQY
>TRBJ1-3|TRBV28
ASSLYRGSGNTIY
>TRBJ1-1|TRBV10-3
AISWDINTEAF
>TRBJ1-1|TRBV7-9
ASSPRTGAYTEAF
>TRBJ2-7|TRBV28
ASTRTSGSYEQY
>TRBJ2-3|TRBV4-3
ASSQETGSYTQY
>TRBJ2-5|TRBV5-4
ASSLGGTGYGETQY
>TRBJ2-7|TRBV10-1
ASREGLAGIYEQY
>TRBJ2-5|TRBV11-2
ASSPGQGASETQY
>TRBJ1-2|TRBV9
ASSPQGGAGVGYT
>-|TRBV7-2
ASSLNPPTYEQY
>TRBJ2-1|TRBV6-1
ASSELGSGSYNEQF